Listed here are 14 T cell receptor beta chains from one sample, sequenced in a study of read filtering for tumor transcriptome and immune sequencing. Molecular barcoded adaptors covering alpha/delta and beta/gamma chains were used on 400 ng RNA. MiXCR, run by TCRdb on the reads, gives a single entry per CDR3 protein. Among 75,000 to 95,000 distinct CDR3 sequences, roughly a fifth were seen once, and the ten largest hold about 10%. Sequencing used a population of CD138-negative cells sorted from bone marrow. Every receptor here comes from a donor at least 40 years old with multiple myeloma.

This clonotype has ten or more counts. V and J are TRBV10-3 and TRBJ2-1; 8 positions match TRBD2. The CDR3 consists of 16 residues. J lost 1 base, V lost 2 bases, and 4 bases had no gene match. Germline V gives CDR1 ENHRY, CDR2 SYGVKD. The CDR3 region is CAISEVGGGSYNEQFF. In DNA, the CDR3 is TGTGCCATCAGTGAGGTTGGCGGGGGGTCCTACAATGAGCAGTTCTTC.

In this sample, this clonotype turned up many times. The chain couples TRBV5-1 to TRBJ1-1; no definite D call. The CDR3 is made up of 14 amino acids. Germline CDR1 SGHRS, CDR2 YFSETQ. V was shortened by 2 bases and J by 3 bases, with 11 bases between the two germline ends. CDR3: CASSFTAEYTEAFF. CDR3 in DNA: TGCGCCAGCAGCTTTACGGCGGAGTACACTGAAGCTTTCTTT. The full variable domain, with the rest looked up from reference TRBV5-1 and TRBJ1-1, is KAGVTQTPRYLIKTRGQQVTLSCSPISGHRSVSWYQQTPGQGLQFLFEYFSETQRNKGNFPGRFSGRQFSNSRSEMNVSTLELGDSALYLCASSFTAEYTEAFFGQGTRLTVV.

There are many counts of this clonotype. This rearrangement joins TRBV20-1 to TRBJ2-5, with D tentatively TRBD2 (6 bases). Germline values: CDR1 DFQATT, CDR2 SNEGSKA (reference sequence). The CDR3 sequence is 11 residues long. In DNA, the CDR3 is TGCAGGGTAAAGGCGGGGGAGACCCAGTACTTC. Encoded protein: CRVKAGETQYF.

This clonotype was counted ten times or more. The chain recombines TRBV5-1 with TRBJ2-3; D gene unclear. The germline CDR1 and CDR2 sequences are SGHRS and YFSETQ. V lost 4 bases to trimming and J lost 0 bases, with 12 bases between them. This CDR3 region has 15 residues. The CDR3 loop is CASSRNDPSTDTQYF. The DNA of the CDR3 is TGCGCCAGCAGCCGTAACGATCCTAGCACAGATACGCAGTATTTT. Drawing the rest from reference TRBV5-1 and TRBJ2-3, the complete variable domain is KAGVTQTPRYLIKTRGQQVTLSCSPISGHRSVSWYQQTPGQGLQFLFEYFSETQRNKGNFPGRFSGRQFSNSRSEMNVSTLELGDSALYLCASSRNDPSTDTQYFGPGTRLTVL.

Comments on this clonotype: A read error may explain this, as a much larger clone is one base away. The J gene is TRBJ1-5, the V gene TRBV29-1, with a tentative D call TRBD1 (5 bases). This CDR3 region has 15 residues. From germline, CDR1 is SQVTM and CDR2 ANQGSEA. Trimming removed 5 bases from V and 5 bases from J, with 19 bases in between. The CDR3 DNA follows: TGCAGCGTTCATTTCCGGGACCCGAATTATCAGCCCCAGCATTTT. Protein sequence: CSVHFRDPNYQPQHF.

About this clonotype itself: A much more abundant neighbour one base away suggests this may be a read error. The rearrangement joins TRBV19 to TRBJ1-1; weak D call: TRBD1 (6 bases). CDR1 is LNHDA and CDR2 is SQIVND in the germline V gene (reference sequence). The CDR3 contains 15 residues. The CDR3 loop is CVSNGGPRGNTEAFF. CDR3 bases: TGTGTCAGTAACGGGGGCCCAAGGGGGAACACTGAAGCTTTCTTT.

This clonotype was observed at least ten times. The V and J genes are TRBV28 and TRBJ1-1, with 7 bases fitting TRBD1. The CDR3 has 14 residues. V shed 5 bases, J shed 5 bases, and the junction held 8 bases outside the gene matches. CDR1 and CDR2 (germline): MDHEN, SYDVKM. The CDR3: CASSETGRMTEAFF. The CDR3 DNA reads as TGTGCCAGCAGTGAGACAGGGAGGATGACTGAAGCTTTCTTT.

For the CDR3, the DNA is TGTGCCAGCAGTAAACAGGGACTGGGCGAAAAACTGTTTTTT. Its protein product is CASSKQGLGEKLFF. The chain employs TRBV11-2 and TRBJ1-4, with a weak D call TRBD1 (6 bases). V gave up 6 bases and J gave up 8 bases, with 16 bases separating them. In germline, CDR1 is SGHAT, CDR2 FQNNGV. This CDR3 has 14 residues.

This chain uses TRBV6-7 with TRBJ1-5; D is possibly TRBD1 (5 bases). TRBV6-7 is given ORF status, its function remaining uncertain. Trimming stripped 10 bases from V and 6 bases from J, with 13 bases between. CDR3 size: 12 residues. CDR3 amino acids: CAIIQGCQPQHF. CDR3 bases: TGTGCCATAATCCAGGGATGTCAGCCCCAGCATTTT.

As to this clonotype: Given a much more abundant clone one base away, this may be a read error. The J gene is TRBJ2-3, the V gene TRBV5-1; D is unresolved. V was shortened by 3 bases and J by 5 bases, with 10 bases between the two germline ends. The CDR3 runs to 13 residues. CDR1 and CDR2 from the germline V gene are SGHRS and YFSETQ. The CDR3: CASSSGRGDTQYF. In nucleotides, the CDR3 is TGCGCCAGCAGCTCGGGCCGAGGAGATACGCAGTATTTT.

The sample holds many counts of this clonotype. The J gene is TRBJ2-2, the V gene TRBV20-1; D is uncertain. There are 15 residues in the CDR3. V lost 0 bases, J lost 4 bases, and 12 bases lay in between. Per germline, CDR1 DFQATT and CDR2 SNEGSKA (reference sequence). CDR3 DNA sequence: TGCAGTGCTAGAGATTATCGGACGGGCACCGGGGAGCTGTTTTTT. This sequence encodes CSARDYRTGTGELFF.

This clonotype has only a few counts. CDR3 loop: CASSPWTLAKNIQYF. DNA for the CDR3: TGTGCCAGCAGCCCCTGGACTCTAGCCAAAAACATTCAGTACTTC. This chain links TRBV7-8 with TRBJ2-4; D perhaps matches TRBD2 (5 bases). Germline V CDR1 and CDR2: SGHVS, FQNEAQ. Between the trimmed V and J ends, which lost 5 bases and 0 bases, there was a span of 11 bases. The CDR3 is made up of 15 amino acids.

This clonotype was counted at least ten times. CDR3 DNA sequence: TGTGCCAGTGTAGGGCCCGGGCTGGGCACTGAAGCTTTCTTT. It yields the protein CASVGPGLGTEAFF. J is TRBJ1-1 and V is TRBV19; D call uncertain. The germline V gene encodes CDR1 LNHDA and CDR2 SQIVND (reference sequence). V was trimmed by 8 bases and J by 4 bases, leaving 17 bases between them. The CDR3 has 14 amino acids.

As for this clonotype: This may be a read error, as it is one base from a much larger clone. The CDR3 ends on some other residue instead of the conserved phenylalanine or tryptophan, so this is likely a read error. The chain carries TRBV28 and TRBJ2-7; 12 positions match TRBD2. V shed 6 bases and J 6 bases; nucleotides not matched to a gene: 3. The CDR3 consists of 13 residues. Germline V CDR1 and CDR2: MDHEN, SYDVKM. CDR3 nucleotide sequence: TGTGCCAGCAGAGAGACTAGCGGGGGCGAGCAGTACCTC. The encoded protein is CASRETSGGEQYL.